What follows are 27 T cell receptor beta chains derived from one specimen sequenced in a study of beta chain features in type 1 diabetes. Sequencing targeted expressed TCRB transcripts, as all isolated RNA had been reverse transcribed. Data came from immunoSEQ multiplex PCR; TCRdb stores just in-frame clones and leaves some out. The top ten clones hold around 0.02% of a sample with 970,000 or so clones, roughly 15% of them seen once. The sequencing input was naive CD4+ T cells from blood. Every receptor here comes from a woman between 18 and 30 years old in good health.

This clone has more than one count but fewer than ten. The rearrangement uses TRBV9 and TRBJ2-7; weak D call: TRBD2 (5 bases). The germline gives CDR1 SGDLS, CDR2 YYNGEE. The CDR3 runs to 15 residues. The V end was cut by 4 bases, the J end by 3 bases, with 17 bases between. CDR3 residues: CASSPYKRLDYEQYF. In DNA form, the CDR3 reads TGTGCCAGCAGCCCATATAAGCGGCTCGACTACGAGCAGTACTTC. The full variable domain, its missing parts supplied by reference TRBV9 and TRBJ2-7, is DSGVTQTPKHLITATGQRVTLRCSPRSGDLSVYWYQQSLDQGLQFLIQYYNGEERAKGNILERFSAQQFPDLHSELNLSSLELGDSALYFCASSPYKRLDYEQYFGPGTRLTVT.

The rearrangement links TRBV21-1 to TRBJ2-7; the tabulated D call, TRBD1, remains unverified against the DNA. TRBV21-1 is given as a pseudogene. The CDR3 consists of 18 residues. The CDR3 DNA reads as TGTGCCAGCAGCAAAGATGGTCCCCGGCGGGACAGGGGGCGAACGCAGTACTTC. Translated: CASSKDGPRRDRGRTQYF.

This chain joins TRBV5-1 and TRBJ2-7; a weak D match, TRBD2 (5 bases). This CDR3 has 16 amino acids. CDR1 is SGHRS and CDR2 is YFSETQ in the germline V gene. Trimming cost V 0 bases and J 2 bases, with 15 bases left between them. The CDR3 loop reads CASSLDLADTAYEQYF. The CDR3 coding sequence is TGCGCCAGCAGCTTGGACCTAGCCGACACTGCCTACGAGCAGTACTTC.

This chain joins TRBV10-3 and TRBJ2-2, with 10 bases that match TRBD2. Germline lookup yields CDR1 ENHRY and CDR2 SYGVKD. After removal of 6 bases from V and 3 bases from J, the junction contained 1 base not matched to a gene. The CDR3 runs to 14 residues. For the CDR3, the DNA is TGTGCCATCAGCGGACTAGCGGACACCGGGGAGCTGTTTTTT. Translating it yields CAISGLADTGELFF.

V gene TRBV27 combines with J gene TRBJ2-1, with a tentative D call TRBD2 (5 bases). Germline CDR1 MNHEY, CDR2 SMNVEV (reference sequence). The CDR3 extends over 16 amino acids. V shed 4 bases and J shed 7 bases, with 20 bases lying between them. For the CDR3, the DNA is TGTGCCAGCAGTTCGAACGACTATCCCCAGGAGAATGAGCAGTTCTTC. Translation: CASSSNDYPQENEQFF.

This chain joins TRBV4-3 and TRBJ2-5; no clear D. The germline gives CDR1 LGHNA, CDR2 YSLEER. V lost 0 bases and J 2 bases, leaving 7 bases between the germline ends. The CDR3 extends over 14 amino acids. In nucleotides, the CDR3 is TGCGCCAGCAGCCAAGATATAGGACAAGAGACCCAGTACTTC. Protein product: CASSQDIGQETQYF.

This clone turned up a few times. The chain is built from TRBV5-1 and TRBJ2-1; weak D call: TRBD2 (7 bases). Germline V CDR1 and CDR2: SGHRS, YFSETQ. The CDR3 has 15 residues. Between the trimmed V and J ends, which lost 4 bases and 9 bases, there was a span of 20 bases. The DNA for the CDR3 is TGCGCCAGCAGCCCGTCAAGGGGGGGGTATAGTGAGCAGTTCTTC. As protein: CASSPSRGGYSEQFF.

The V call is TRBV11-2, the J call TRBJ2-4; D is unclear. Trimming took off 3 bases at V and 0 bases at J, with 15 bases between the two ends. CDR1 is SGHAT, CDR2 FQNNGV, per germline. This CDR3 region has 17 residues. CDR3 residues: CASSLVANEIAKNIQYF. The CDR3, as DNA: TGTGCCAGCAGCTTGGTAGCAAACGAAATAGCCAAAAACATTCAGTACTTC.

This clone was counted only a few times. V gene TRBV20-1 combines with J gene TRBJ1-2; TRBD1 matches at 7 bases. Germline loops: CDR1 DFQATT, CDR2 SNEGSKA (reference sequence). This CDR3 is 10 amino acids long. Germline trimming cut 4 bases from V and 14 bases from J; bases unmatched to any gene: 7. In nucleotides, the CDR3 is TGCAGTGCTACCGGACAGGCCTGGACCTTC. This codes for CSATGQAWTF.

This clone was found once. The CDR3 is CASQGLAGYSYNEQFF. CDR3 sequence (DNA): TGTGCCAGCCAGGGACTAGCGGGATACTCCTACAATGAGCAGTTCTTC. The V and J genes are TRBV27 and TRBJ2-1; the match to TRBD2 covers 13 bases. The germline CDR1 and CDR2 sequences are MNHEY and SMNVEV (reference sequence). V was pared by 8 bases and J by 0 bases, with 4 bases of the junction left unmatched. This CDR3 region has 16 residues.

V and J are TRBV5-6 and TRBJ2-5; D may be TRBD2 (5 bases). Germline CDR1 and CDR2: SGHDT and YYEEEE. Trimming removed 4 bases from V and 2 bases from J, with 15 bases in between. The length of the CDR3 is 15 residues. CDR3 residues: CASSVRAPLQETQYF. The CDR3 DNA is TGTGCCAGCAGCGTGAGGGCCCCGCTTCAAGAGACCCAGTACTTC.

The rearrangement links TRBV7-2 to TRBJ2-7, with D possibly called TRBD1 or TRBD2 (5 bases each). From germline, CDR1 is SGHTA and CDR2 FQGNSA. Trimming pared 4 bases from V and 1 base from J, leaving 17 bases between. This CDR3 has 16 residues. The CDR3 spells CASSSMWGRESYEQYF. In nucleotides, the CDR3 is TGTGCCAGCAGCTCCATGTGGGGGAGAGAATCCTACGAGCAGTACTTC.

This clone occurred a few times. This chain links TRBV15 with TRBJ2-6; TRBD1 might be the D (6 bases). Trimming shortened V by 2 bases and J by 0 bases, and 11 bases separated the two germline ends. The CDR3 covers 17 residues. Germline lookup yields CDR1 LNHNV and CDR2 YYDKDF (reference sequence). CDR3 residues: CATSRYLQGSGANVLTF. The CDR3 nucleotides are TGTGCCACCAGCAGATACCTACAGGGCTCTGGGGCCAACGTCCTGACTTTC.

V gene TRBV28 combines with J gene TRBJ2-5; 13 bases match TRBD2. The end of the DNA aligns better with TRBJ2-7, so the J call may be wrong. The V gene's germline CDR1 is MDHEN and CDR2 SYDVKM. CDR3 length: 15 residues. CDR3 loop: CASRPGLAGVGEQYF. CDR3 nucleotide sequence: TGTGCCAGCAGGCCCGGACTAGCGGGAGTAGGCGAGCAGTACTTC.

This clone was counted a few times. The junction differs from germline at one of its ends, possibly a read error. V gene TRBV2 combines with J gene TRBJ2-1, with D tentatively TRBD1 (5 bases). The V gene's germline CDR1 is SNHLY and CDR2 FYNNEI. This CDR3 is built from 14 residues. This CDR3 reads CASREGEPYNEQFF. The CDR3, as DNA: TGTGCCAGCAGAGAAGGGGAACCCTACAATGAGCAGTTCTTC.

There are a few counts of this clone. The chain combines TRBV25-1 with TRBJ1-2; TRBD1 matches at 10 bases. The CDR3 is made up of 15 amino acids. After removal of 5 bases from V and 6 bases from J, the junction contained 9 bases not matched to a gene. Germline V CDR1 and CDR2: MGHDK, SYGVNS. DNA for the CDR3: TGTGCCAGCAGTCTAAGGGACAGGGGAAGAGATGGCTACACCTTC. Translation gives CASSLRDRGRDGYTF.

The chain recombines TRBV5-5 with TRBJ1-1, with D unclear. Trimming took off 0 bases at V and 1 base at J, with 16 bases between the two ends. CDR1 and CDR2 from the germline V gene are SGHKS and YYEKEE (reference sequence). There are 17 residues in the CDR3. Written as DNA, the CDR3 is TGTGCCAGCAGCTTGGATGAGGGCTCGGCTGAGAACACTGAAGCTTTCTTT. Translated: CASSLDEGSAENTEAFF.

In this sample, this clone turned up a few times. CDR3 nucleotide sequence: TGTGCCAGCAGCCAAGGTTTTGCCCACCCGGCCCCCCAAGAGACCCAGTACTTC. This gives the protein CASSQGFAHPAPQETQYF. This chain links TRBV4-2 with TRBJ2-5; D is unclear. The V gene's germline CDR1 is LGHNA and CDR2 YNFKEQ. The CDR3 runs 18 residues. Trimming left V 1 base short and J 1 base short, with 19 bases between.

This chain links TRBV7-2 with TRBJ1-2, with D maybe TRBD1 (5 bases). V lost 8 bases to trimming and J lost 8 bases, with 9 bases between them. The CDR3 is made up of 10 amino acids. CDR1 and CDR2 (germline): SGHTA, FQGNSA. The CDR3, as DNA: TGTGCCAGCGGGGGAAGGGGCTACACCTTC. Translated: CASGGRGYTF.

This clone was seen a handful of times. The gene calls are TRBV7-9 and TRBJ2-3, with 9 bases that match TRBD2. CDR3 size: 15 residues. Germline trimming cut 5 bases from V and 6 bases from J; bases unmatched to any gene: 9. Germline V lookup: CDR1 SEHNR, CDR2 FQNEAQ (reference sequence). CDR3 DNA: TGTGCCAGCAGCCCGGGACTAGCAAGAGGGGATACGCAGTATTTT. It encodes CASSPGLARGDTQYF. Drawing the rest from reference TRBV7-9 and TRBJ2-3, the complete variable domain is DTGVSQNPRHKITKRGQNVTFRCDPISEHNRLYWYRQTLGQGPEFLTYFQNEAQLEKSRLLSDRFSAERPKGSFSTLEIQRTEQGDSAMYLCASSPGLARGDTQYFGPGTRLTVL.

This clone was seen a handful of times. As DNA, the CDR3 is TGTGCCAGCAGTTTATCTCCAGGGGATTATGGCTACACCTTC. Translation gives CASSLSPGDYGYTF. The chain has TRBV27 and TRBJ1-2, with D tentatively TRBD1 (6 bases). Germline CDR1 and CDR2: MNHEY and SMNVEV (reference sequence). The CDR3 spans 14 residues. V was trimmed by 0 bases and J by 5 bases, leaving 10 bases between them.

The CDR3 region has the DNA TGTGCCAGCTCACCAGTCGCGGGGACAGGCTCGGGTGAGCAGTTCTTC. Translation gives CASSPVAGTGSGEQFF. The rearrangement uses TRBV18 and TRBJ2-1; 8 positions match TRBD1. V gave up 2 bases and J gave up 9 bases; unmatched junction bases: 12. Germline V gene data show CDR1 as KGHSH and CDR2 as LQKENI. The CDR3 sequence is 16 residues long.

This clone was seen only a few times. The chain is built from TRBV7-2 and TRBJ2-7, with TRBD1 identical over 7 bases. The V and J ends lost 0 bases and 6 bases, in that order; junction bases with no gene match: 8. CDR3 length: 15 residues. Germline lookup yields CDR1 SGHTA and CDR2 FQGNSA. In DNA form, the CDR3 reads TGTGCCAGCAGCTTAGCCCCTTCGACAGGGCCCGAGCAGTACTTC. Residues: CASSLAPSTGPEQYF.

In this sample, this clone turned up a few times. The chain carries TRBV7-2 and TRBJ2-1; 9 bases align to TRBD2. The CDR3 runs 17 residues. Trimming removed 7 bases from V and 9 bases from J; junction bases left unmatched: 19. From germline, CDR1 is SGHTA and CDR2 FQGNSA. The CDR3 loop reads CASTQGGGRAGYSEQFF. CDR3 bases: TGTGCCAGCACCCAAGGTGGCGGGAGGGCCGGGTATAGTGAGCAGTTCTTC.

This chain links TRBV28 with TRBJ2-1; possibly TRBD2 for D (7 bases). V lost 2 bases and J lost 6, with 14 bases in between. Germline V gene sequence: CDR1 MDHEN, CDR2 SYDVKM. The CDR3 contains 15 residues. DNA for the CDR3: TGTGCCAGCAGTTTAGGCGGGAGAGGGGGCAATGAGCAGTTCTTC. Encoded protein: CASSLGGRGGNEQFF. The full variable domain, in which reference TRBV28 and TRBJ2-1 provide the parts outside the CDR3, is DVKVTQSSRYLVKRTGEKVFLECVQDMDHENMFWYRQDPGLGLRLIYFSYDVKMKEKGDIPEGYSVSREKKERFSLILESASTNQTSMYLCASSLGGRGGNEQFFGPGTRLTVL.

The CDR3, as DNA: TGTGCCAGCAGCCCAAATTGGGGAGCGACTGAAGCTTTCTTT. Translated: CASSPNWGATEAFF. V and J are TRBV9 and TRBJ1-1; D unclear. The CDR3 sequence is 14 residues long. Trimming stripped 4 bases from V and 5 bases from J, with 15 bases between. Germline V gene lookup returns CDR1 SGDLS and CDR2 YYNGEE.

A few counts support this clone. The V and J genes are TRBV15 and TRBJ1-4, with 9 bases fitting TRBD1. Losses at the gene ends were 2 bases for V and 8 bases for J; bases not matched to a gene: 9. Per germline, CDR1 LNHNV and CDR2 YYDKDF (reference sequence). The CDR3 loop spans 16 amino acids. The CDR3 is CATSRSRTGVGEKLFF. CDR3 bases: TGTGCCACCAGCAGATCCCGGACAGGGGTCGGAGAAAAACTGTTTTTT.